This T cell receptor (beta chain) was captured by sequencing in a study of blood T cell repertoires in COVID-19. Study-level background: Samples taken during acute and convalescent COVID-19 were collected in the United States, Italy and Spain. Sources were T cells, B-cell-depleted T cells, or PBMCs; the material itself was cDNA or gDNA.

Per germline, CDR1 MNHNS and CDR2 SASEGT. The CDR3 totals 11 residues. V was trimmed by 2 bases and J by 16 bases, leaving 9 bases between them. As processed by the authors: How many nucleated cells were present was estimated from reference gene primer amplification. Using immunoSEQ multiplex PCR, the repertoire was profiled, and TCRdb retains in-frame clones only, with some absent. Clone size and V and J calls were adopted from that table, with D and trimming inferred from the DNA. This table has around 320,000 clones, 65% to 90% appearing once. The clonotype was recovered from a human donor in a cohort sampled during active COVID-19. The chain couples TRBV6-1 to TRBJ1-6; no clear D. Sequenced sample: peripheral blood. The CDR3 DNA is TGTGCCAGCAGTGAATACCCCGGGCTCCACTTT. Translation gives CASSEYPGLHF.